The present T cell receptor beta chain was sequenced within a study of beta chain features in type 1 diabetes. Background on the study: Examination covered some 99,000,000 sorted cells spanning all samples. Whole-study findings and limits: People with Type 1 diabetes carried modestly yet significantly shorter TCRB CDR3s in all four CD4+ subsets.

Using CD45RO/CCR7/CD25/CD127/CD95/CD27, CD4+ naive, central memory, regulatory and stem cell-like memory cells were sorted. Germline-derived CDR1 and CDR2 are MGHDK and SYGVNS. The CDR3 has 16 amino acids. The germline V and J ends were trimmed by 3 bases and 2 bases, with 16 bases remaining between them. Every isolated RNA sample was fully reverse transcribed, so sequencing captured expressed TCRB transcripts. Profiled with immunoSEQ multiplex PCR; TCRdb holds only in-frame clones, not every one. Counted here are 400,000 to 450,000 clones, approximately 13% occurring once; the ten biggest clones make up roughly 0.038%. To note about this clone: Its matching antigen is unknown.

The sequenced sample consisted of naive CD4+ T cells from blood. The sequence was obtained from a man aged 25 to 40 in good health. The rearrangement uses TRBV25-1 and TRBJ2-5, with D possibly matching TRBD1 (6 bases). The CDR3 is CASSDLGGAPQETQYF. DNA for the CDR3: TGTGCCAGCAGTGATCTAGGGGGAGCCCCTCAAGAGACCCAGTACTTC.